Listed below are T cell receptor beta chains from one sample, sequenced in a study of T-cell memory formation after mild COVID-19. TCRdb itself ran the 5' RACE reads through MiXCR, one entry per CDR3 protein. Seen here are fewer than 650,000 distinct CDR3 sequences, about a fifth observed once, and the top ten hold under 8.5%. The sequenced sample consisted of PBMCs or a T cell subset sorted from them (not recorded which). The receptors originated from an adult woman who had mild COVID-19 (a few samples of this study predate the infection). Cell type and time point are not known. Both conserved end residues are part of each CDR3. The D gene is left open where the match is weak. Where a row states a size, it is once, few, many or the class of an expanded clone; other rows omit it.

TRBJ2-5,TRBV6-5,-,-,TGTGCCAGCAGTTACTCGACTAGCCAAGAGACCCAGTACTTC,CASSYSTSQETQYF
TRBJ2-5,TRBV30,-,TRBD2,TGTGCCTGGAGTTCCCCGAGTAGCGGGGGGTGGGAGACCCAGTACTTC,CAWSSPSSGGWETQYF
TRBJ2-3,TRBV7-9,few,-,TGTGCCAGCATCACCTCCACAGATACGCAGTATTTT,CASITSTDTQYF
TRBJ2-3,TRBV24-1,-,-,TGTGCCACCAGTGATTTGAATCGGTATACGCAGTATTTT,CATSDLNRYTQYF
TRBJ2-3,TRBV12-3/TRBV12-4,few,-,TGTGCCATCCGGCCCGACAAGCTCACAGATACGCAGTATTTT,CAIRPDKLTDTQYF
TRBJ2-2,TRBV29-1,-,TRBD1,TGCAGCGTCCTACAGGGGCTGAACACCGGGGAGCTGTTTTTT,CSVLQGLNTGELFF
TRBJ1-2,TRBV5-4,few,TRBD1,TGTGCCAGCAGCTCGCCGACAGGGGGCTTTTATGGCTACACCTTC,CASSSPTGGFYGYTF
TRBJ2-7,TRBV4-1,few,-,TGCGCCAGCAGCCAAGTCCCCGGGCCTCCCTCCTACGAGCAGTACTTC,CASSQVPGPPSYEQYF
TRBJ2-7,TRBV5-1,few,-,TGCGCCAGCAGCGGGGCCATCCCAGGCTACTCCTACGAGCAGTACTTC,CASSGAIPGYSYEQYF
TRBJ2-7,TRBV5-8,few,-,TGTGCCAGCAGCTTGGAGGGGGGAAAGCAGTACTTC,CASSLEGGKQYF
TRBJ2-6,TRBV12-3/TRBV12-4,few,TRBD1,TGTGCCAGCAGTATCGGGACAGGAGCACCTGGGGCCAACGTCCTGACTTTC,CASSIGTGAPGANVLTF
TRBJ1-5,TRBV6-6,-,TRBD1,TGTGCCAGCAGACCGAGAACCAAGACAGGGTATAGCAATCAGCCCCAGCATTTT,CASRPRTKTGYSNQPQHF
TRBJ2-1,TRBV7-2,few,TRBD2,TGTGCCAGCAGCTCCGGGGGACTAGCGGGGGGGCCGTCAAATGAGCAGTTCTTC,CASSSGGLAGGPSNEQFF
TRBJ2-7,TRBV19,-,-,TGTGCCAGTAGCGGGCGCACCTCCTACGAGCAGTACTTC,CASSGRTSYEQYF
TRBJ2-2,TRBV24-1,few,TRBD2,TGTGCCGCTTCTAGCGGGAGCCCCGGGGAGCTGTTTTTT,CAASSGSPGELFF
TRBJ2-7,TRBV19,few,-,TGTGCCAGTAGTAGACAGACAGTCTACGAGCAGTACTTC,CASSRQTVYEQYF
TRBJ2-1,TRBV3-1,few,TRBD1,TGTGCCAGCAGCCAAGTCAGGGGGCTTGGGTACAATGAGCAGTTCTTC,CASSQVRGLGYNEQFF
TRBJ2-7,TRBV30,-,-,TGTGCCTGGAGCGGAGGGCTTCGCTCCTACGAGCAGTACTTC,CAWSGGLRSYEQYF
TRBJ2-3,TRBV6-2/TRBV6-3,-,-,TGTGCCAGCAGTTACTCGCCCCCGCGGGATACGCAGTATTTT,CASSYSPPRDTQYF
TRBJ2-1,TRBV12-3/TRBV12-4,-,-,TGTGCCAGCAGTTTCAGTCACCCCTACAATGAGCAGTTCTTC,CASSFSHPYNEQFF
TRBJ2-1,TRBV4-1,-,-,TGCGCCAGCAGCCCGAATAGGGGACCTACCTACAATGAGCAGTTCTTC,CASSPNRGPTYNEQFF
TRBJ1-6,TRBV5-4,-,-,TGTGCCAGCAGCTCTCCGGGCCATAATTCACCCCTCCACTTT,CASSSPGHNSPLHF
TRBJ2-1,TRBV18,few,-,TGTGCCAGCTCACTCCAGGAATTGAATGAGCAGTTCTTC,CASSLQELNEQFF
TRBJ2-3,TRBV4-2,-,-,TGTGCCAGCAGCCAAGAATGGCAGGCCGGGGGCACAGATACGCAGTATTTT,CASSQEWQAGGTDTQYF
TRBJ2-7,TRBV12-3/TRBV12-4,-,TRBD1,TGTGCCAGCAGTTTTAGAGGGGGCAACGAGCAGTACTTC,CASSFRGGNEQYF
TRBJ1-4,TRBV6-5,-,-,TGTGCCAGCAGGGCAACCGGGTATGAAAAACTGTTTTTT,CASRATGYEKLFF
TRBJ1-1,TRBV4-3,few,-,TGCGCCAGCAGCCAAGAATTCTTTGGGTACGCCATGAACACTGAAGCTTTCTTT,CASSQEFFGYAMNTEAFF
TRBJ2-2,TRBV6-2/TRBV6-3,few,TRBD2,TGTGCCAGCAGGAAGACTAGCGGGATGAACACCGGGGAGCTGTTTTTT,CASRKTSGMNTGELFF
TRBJ2-2,TRBV5-4,-,TRBD2,TGTGCCAGCAGCTCCCCTGCTAGCGGGGTAAACGGGGAGCTGTTTTTT,CASSSPASGVNGELFF
TRBJ1-1,TRBV5-1,few,-,TGCGCCAGCAGGACGGGGTCGGGCAGCGAGAACACTGAAGCTTTCTTT,CASRTGSGSENTEAFF
TRBJ1-5,TRBV6-5,-,-,TGTGCCAGCAGTTACCGGGGGACCAATCAGCCCCAGCATTTT,CASSYRGTNQPQHF
TRBJ2-1,TRBV5-1,few,-,TGCGCCAGCAGCTTGGAGGGTTCTAGAGAGCAGTTCTTC,CASSLEGSREQFF
TRBJ2-3,TRBV5-1,few,-,TGCGCCAGCAGCCTCCCCAGTGGGCTAGGAACAGATACGCAGTATTTT,CASSLPSGLGTDTQYF
TRBJ2-5,TRBV3-1,few,-,TGTGCCAGCAGCCCCTCGACGCGGGTACAAGAGACCCAGTACTTC,CASSPSTRVQETQYF
TRBJ1-1,TRBV6-5,-,-,TGTGCCAGCAGGCTTATCGTTGGACCGACCCGGGACACTGAAGCTTTCTTT,CASRLIVGPTRDTEAFF
TRBJ2-3,TRBV11-2,-,TRBD2,TGTGCCAGCAGCCGAAACGTTCCGACACTAGCGAACACAGATACGCAGTATTTT,CASSRNVPTLANTDTQYF
TRBJ2-2,TRBV6-1,-,-,TGTGCCAGCAGACCTACGCGCGCCAAGGCCGGGGAGCTGTTTTTT,CASRPTRAKAGELFF